Listed below are T cell receptor beta chains from one sample, sequenced in a study of CD8+ T cells in alopecia areata. TCRdb's table, derived via immunoSEQ multiplex PCR, lists solely in-frame clones and lacks some. The table shows around 300,000 clones, with about three fifths occurring only once. The material was CD4+ T cells sorted from blood, obtained at approximately week 52, from a patient treated with tofacitinib. The origin of the receptors is a human donor with alopecia areata. Each CDR3 is given with its conserved first and last residue. Fields, in order: V gene, J gene, CDR3 protein.

TRBV5-1	TRBJ1-3	CASSLTGSGNTIYF
TRBV18	TRBJ2-2	CASSQHDRGTGELFF
TRBV30	TRBJ2-1	CAWSPYNEQFF
TRBV7-2	TRBJ1-5	CASSLLGGGGQPQHF
TRBV7-9	TRBJ2-3	CASSLSSPTTDTQYF
TRBV15	TRBJ2-1	CATSRDRTVNEQFF
TRBV2	TRBJ1-2	CASTGAGYGYTF
TRBV29-1	TRBJ1-2	CSVGAGGQNYGYTF
TRBV5-1	TRBJ2-1	CASSLDTEHSYNEQFF
TRBV4-2	TRBJ2-1	CASSQDTLAGTSYNEQFF
TRBV5-6	TRBJ2-1	CASSTQQGAEYNEQFF
TRBV15	TRBJ1-1	CATSRRIGGEAFF
TRBV9	TRBJ2-2	CASSPRGRPDGELFF
TRBV27	TRBJ1-2	CASSLLTGGNYGYTF
TRBV29-1	TRBJ2-3	CSVSLAGGLLTDTQYF
TRBV13	TRBJ2-7	CASSLEAFRGGAHYEQYF
TRBV29-1	TRBJ1-1	CSADPDGTTEAFF
TRBV5-1	TRBJ2-5	CASSVEAGQETQYF
TRBV7-9	TRBJ1-5	CASSPTGINQPQHF
TRBV30	TRBJ1-2	CAWSSYGYTF
TRBV6-5	TRBJ2-6	CASRQGSGANVLTF
TRBV6-5	TRBJ2-6	CASSWGTGGANVLTF
TRBV30	TRBJ1-2	CAWSGQAQNLGYTF
TRBV11-2	TRBJ2-1	CASSFALAGAYNEQFF
TRBV30	TRBJ2-1	CAWSPRGAGEQFF
TRBV19	TRBJ1-1	CASSAHRERNEAFF
TRBV30	TRBJ1-6	CASGQSVNSPLHF
TRBV7-3	TRBJ1-1	CASSARQGNTEAFF
TRBV29-1	TRBJ2-3	CSAPTRGVIDTQYF
TRBV9	TRBJ2-4	CASSSPGTSGGRGKNIQYF
TRBV4-1	TRBJ2-5	CASSQGPGQKIQETQYF
TRBV29-1	TRBJ2-3	CSVEDPGRSDTQYF
TRBV29-1	TRBJ2-1	CSGAGGFYNEQFF
TRBV29-1	TRBJ1-5	CSVTGPNQPQHF
TRBV7-2	TRBJ1-4	CASTRGTGGEKLFF
TRBV10-3	TRBJ2-3	CAIGGTDTQYF
TRBV19	TRBJ1-1	CASSILGGTEAFF
TRBV10-3	TRBJ2-5	CAVGGKGMETQYF
TRBV4-1	TRBJ1-3	CASSQDKDRGSGNTIYF
TRBV4-1	TRBJ2-5	CASSQVVAGLGETQYF